This TCR beta chain comes out of a study of blood T cell repertoires in COVID-19. Study background: In each case, the material was cDNA or gDNA derived from T cells, B-cell-depleted T cells, or PBMCs.

This CDR3 region has 13 residues. V was cut by 2 bases and J by 5 bases, with 7 bases left in between. Germline V lookup: CDR1 MNHEY, CDR2 SVGAGI. Source study methods: Reference gene primer amplification gave estimated nucleated cell counts. TCRdb keeps only in-frame clones here, not all; method: immunoSEQ multiplex PCR. The DNA gave D and trimming, while V, J and clone size come from that table. The sample lists fewer than 200,000 clones, approximately 86% occurring once. Assignment of participants to cohorts was predicated upon participant-reported clinical history. The V gene is TRBV6-5, the J gene TRBJ1-5; no clear D gene. Sequencing was done on a sample of PBMCs or T cells enriched from blood (not recorded which). The clonotype originates from a woman aged 55-70 years with acute COVID-19. DNA of the CDR3: TGTGCCAGCAGTTACCGAGATGATCAGCCCCAGCATTTT. It specifies CASSYRDDQPQHF.